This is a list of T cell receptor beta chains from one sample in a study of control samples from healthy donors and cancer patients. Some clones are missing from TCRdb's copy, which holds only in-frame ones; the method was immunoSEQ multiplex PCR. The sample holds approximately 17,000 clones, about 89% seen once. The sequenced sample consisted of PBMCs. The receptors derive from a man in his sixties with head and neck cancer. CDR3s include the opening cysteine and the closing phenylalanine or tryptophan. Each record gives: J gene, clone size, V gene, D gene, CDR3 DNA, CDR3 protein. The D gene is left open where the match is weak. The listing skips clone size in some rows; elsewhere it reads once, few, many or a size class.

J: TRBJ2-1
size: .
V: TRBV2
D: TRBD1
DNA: TGTGCCAGCAGGGCAGGACAGGGGGCGACTGAGCAGTTCTTC
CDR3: CASRAGQGATEQFF

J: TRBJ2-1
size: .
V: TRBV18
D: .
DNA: TGTGCCAGCTCACCACCGAACCAGCGTCTCGGGCAGTTCTTC
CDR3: CASSPPNQRLGQFF

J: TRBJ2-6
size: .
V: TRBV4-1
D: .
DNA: TGCGCCAGCAGCCAAGTGGGACTCCGGGATTTAACTGGGGCCAACGTCCTGACTTTC
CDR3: CASSQVGLRDLTGANVLTF

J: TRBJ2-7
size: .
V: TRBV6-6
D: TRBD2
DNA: TGTGCCAGCAGACCGGCGGGGGTTGGCTACGAGCAGTACTTC
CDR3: CASRPAGVGYEQYF

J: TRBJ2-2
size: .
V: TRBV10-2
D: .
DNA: TGCGCCAGCAGTGAGCCTGACAGAGAGGAGCTGTTTTTT
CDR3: CASSEPDREELFF

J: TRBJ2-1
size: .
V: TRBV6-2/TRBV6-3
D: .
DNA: TGTGCCAGCAGTTACTCGACGCAGGGAGGATATGATGAGCAGTTCTTC
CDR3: CASSYSTQGGYDEQFF

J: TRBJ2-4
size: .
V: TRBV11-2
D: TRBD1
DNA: TGTGCCAGCAGCACGAGCCCCGGGACAGGGCGAAACATCCAGTACTTC
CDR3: CASSTSPGTGRNIQYF

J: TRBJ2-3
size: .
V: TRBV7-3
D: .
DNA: TGTGCCAGCAGCTTAATGACAGGTGGTACAGATACGCAGTATTTT
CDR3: CASSLMTGGTDTQYF

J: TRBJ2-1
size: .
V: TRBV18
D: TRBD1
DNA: TGTGCCAGCTCACCCCAAAGGGACAGGGCCTGGAATGAGCAGTTCTTC
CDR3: CASSPQRDRAWNEQFF

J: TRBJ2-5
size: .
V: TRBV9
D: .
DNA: TGTGCCAGCGCTCTGGGCGCGGCCGGGGAGACCCAGTACTTC
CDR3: CASALGAAGETQYF

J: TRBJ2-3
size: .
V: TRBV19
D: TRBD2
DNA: TGTGCCAGTAGTATAGGACTAGCGGGGGCTAACACAGATACGCAGTATTTT
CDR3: CASSIGLAGANTDTQYF

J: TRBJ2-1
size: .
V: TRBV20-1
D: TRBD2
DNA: TGCAGTGCTGAAACTAGCGGGGAGCAGTTCTTC
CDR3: CSAETSGEQFF

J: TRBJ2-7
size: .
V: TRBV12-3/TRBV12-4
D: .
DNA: TGTGCCAGCAGTTCGGGCTACGAGCAGTACTTC
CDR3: CASSSGYEQYF

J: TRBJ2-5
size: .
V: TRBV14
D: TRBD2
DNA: TGTGCCAGCAGCCGGGGACTATTACGAGAGACCCAGTACTTC
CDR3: CASSRGLLRETQYF

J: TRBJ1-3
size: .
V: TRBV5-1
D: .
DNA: TGCGCCAGCAGCTTGGGGGAGGCAAGCTCTGGAAACACCATATATTTT
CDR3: CASSLGEASSGNTIYF

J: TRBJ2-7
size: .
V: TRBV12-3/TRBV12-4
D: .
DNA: TGTGCCAGCAGTTTAATTGTGGGGGAGCAGTACTTC
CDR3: CASSLIVGEQYF

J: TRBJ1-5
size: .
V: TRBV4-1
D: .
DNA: TGCGCCAGCAGCCAAGGGGCCCATAGCAATCAGCCCCAGCATTTT
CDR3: CASSQGAHSNQPQHF

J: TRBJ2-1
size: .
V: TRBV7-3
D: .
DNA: TGTGCCAGCAGCTCCGCTAGCGCCGGATACAATGAGCAGTTCTTC
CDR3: CASSSASAGYNEQFF

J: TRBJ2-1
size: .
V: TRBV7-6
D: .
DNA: TGTGCCAGCAGCTTAAGGGGGTGGGATACCTACAATGAGCAGTTCTTC
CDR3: CASSLRGWDTYNEQFF

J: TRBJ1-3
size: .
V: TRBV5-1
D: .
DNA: TGCGCCAGCAGCTTGGGCCAGGGGGGAAACACCATATATTTT
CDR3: CASSLGQGGNTIYF

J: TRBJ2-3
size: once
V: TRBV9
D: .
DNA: TGTGCCAGCAGCCCCCACCGGACGGACGTAGGAGATACGCAGTATTTT
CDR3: CASSPHRTDVGDTQYF

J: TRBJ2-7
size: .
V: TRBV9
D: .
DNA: TGTGCCAGCAGCGTAGAGGGCCGTAGTGGCTACGAGCAGTACTTC
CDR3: CASSVEGRSGYEQYF

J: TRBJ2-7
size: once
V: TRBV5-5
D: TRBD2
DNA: TGTGCCAGCAGCCCGGGAGGGACCCTAAATGGGGAGCAGTACTTC
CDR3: CASSPGGTLNGEQYF

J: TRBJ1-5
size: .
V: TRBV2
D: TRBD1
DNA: TGTGCCAGCAGACGAGGGGGCGGCAATCAGCCCCAGCATTTT
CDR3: CASRRGGGNQPQHF

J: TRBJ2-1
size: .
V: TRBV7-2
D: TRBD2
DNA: TGTGCCAGCAGCTCCGATGGGCGGGGGACCTACAATGAGCAGTTCTTC
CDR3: CASSSDGRGTYNEQFF

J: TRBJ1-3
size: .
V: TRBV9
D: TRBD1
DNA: TGTGCCAGCAGCGTTGGGACAGGAGGAAACACCATATATTTT
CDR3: CASSVGTGGNTIYF

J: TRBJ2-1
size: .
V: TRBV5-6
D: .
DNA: TGTGCCAGCAGCTTGGCCCCAGACAACTACAATGAGCAGTTCTTC
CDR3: CASSLAPDNYNEQFF

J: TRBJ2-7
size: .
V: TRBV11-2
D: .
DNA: TGTGCCATCCCCCTCCTAGGAGGGCAGTACTTC
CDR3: CAIPLLGGQYF

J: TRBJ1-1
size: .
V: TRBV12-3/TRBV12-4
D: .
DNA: TGTGCCAGCAGTTTAGCGATGAACACTGAAGCTTTCTTT
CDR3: CASSLAMNTEAFF

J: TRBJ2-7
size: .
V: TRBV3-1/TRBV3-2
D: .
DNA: TGTGCCAGCAGCCAAGATGGAGCCTGGGGGAACTATCACTCCTACGAGCAGTACTTC
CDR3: CASSQDGAWGNYHSYEQYF

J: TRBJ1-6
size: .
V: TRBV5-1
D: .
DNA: TGCGCCAGCAGCCTAGGACTGACTAATTCACCCCTCCACTTT
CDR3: CASSLGLTNSPLHF

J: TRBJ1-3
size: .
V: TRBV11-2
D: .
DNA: TGTGCCAGCACCGTCTCCGGGGGGGCTGGAAACACCATATATTTT
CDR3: CASTVSGGAGNTIYF

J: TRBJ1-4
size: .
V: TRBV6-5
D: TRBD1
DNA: TGTGCCAGCAGTTACCAGACAGGGGGCGAAGAAAAACTGTTTTTT
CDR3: CASSYQTGGEEKLFF

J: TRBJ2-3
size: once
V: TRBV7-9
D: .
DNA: TGTGCCAGCCTTACGGGACTCCGCACAGATACGCAGTATTTT
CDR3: CASLTGLRTDTQYF

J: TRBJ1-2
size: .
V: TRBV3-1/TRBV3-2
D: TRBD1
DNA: TGTGCCAGCAGCCTGGGACAGGGGGTAGGCGGCTACACCTTC
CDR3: CASSLGQGVGGYTF

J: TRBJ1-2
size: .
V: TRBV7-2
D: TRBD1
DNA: TGTGCCAGCAGAGAACAACAGGGGTATGGAGGCTACACCTTC
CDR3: CASREQQGYGGYTF

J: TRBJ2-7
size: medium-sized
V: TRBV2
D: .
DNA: TGTGCCAGCAGTGAAGACCCTACCCACGAGCAGTACTTC
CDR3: CASSEDPTHEQYF

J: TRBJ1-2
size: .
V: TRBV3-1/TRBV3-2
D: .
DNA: TGTGCCAGCAGCCAAGATCGCAGGCCGCCTGGCTACACCTTC
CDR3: CASSQDRRPPGYTF

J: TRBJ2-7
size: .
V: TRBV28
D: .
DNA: TGTGCCAGCAGTCTAGGGGTGACAGGTGGTATGGGGCAGTACTTC
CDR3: CASSLGVTGGMGQYF

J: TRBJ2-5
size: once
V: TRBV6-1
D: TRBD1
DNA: TGTGCCAGCAGTGTACGGCCAAGGACAGGGTTCGGAGAGACCCAGTACTTC
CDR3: CASSVRPRTGFGETQYF

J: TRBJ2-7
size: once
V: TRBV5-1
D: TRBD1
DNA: TGCGCCAGCAGCTCGGGGACAGGGCTTTTCTACGAGCAGTACTTC
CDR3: CASSSGTGLFYEQYF

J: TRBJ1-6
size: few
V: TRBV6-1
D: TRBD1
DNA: TGTGCCAGCAGTGAAGGACAGGGGGCTTCACCCCTCCACTTT
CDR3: CASSEGQGASPLHF

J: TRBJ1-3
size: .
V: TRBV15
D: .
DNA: TGTGCCACCAGGCTCTCTGGAAACACCATATATTTT
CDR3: CATRLSGNTIYF

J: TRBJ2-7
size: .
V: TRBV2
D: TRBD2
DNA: TGTGCCCGCGGGGGGCACTCCTACGAGCAGTACTTC
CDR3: CARGGHSYEQYF

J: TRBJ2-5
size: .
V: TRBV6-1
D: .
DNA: TGTGCCAGCAGTGATCAACAGCGGTACCAAGAGACCCAGTACTTC
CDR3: CASSDQQRYQETQYF

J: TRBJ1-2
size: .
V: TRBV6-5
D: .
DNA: TGTGCCAGCAGTCGGCAGGGAACTAACTATGGCTACACCTTC
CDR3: CASSRQGTNYGYTF

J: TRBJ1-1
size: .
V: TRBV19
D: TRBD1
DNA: TGTGCCAGTTGCCGGACAGGACACCGATTAGAAGCTTTCTTT
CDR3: CASCRTGHRLEAFF